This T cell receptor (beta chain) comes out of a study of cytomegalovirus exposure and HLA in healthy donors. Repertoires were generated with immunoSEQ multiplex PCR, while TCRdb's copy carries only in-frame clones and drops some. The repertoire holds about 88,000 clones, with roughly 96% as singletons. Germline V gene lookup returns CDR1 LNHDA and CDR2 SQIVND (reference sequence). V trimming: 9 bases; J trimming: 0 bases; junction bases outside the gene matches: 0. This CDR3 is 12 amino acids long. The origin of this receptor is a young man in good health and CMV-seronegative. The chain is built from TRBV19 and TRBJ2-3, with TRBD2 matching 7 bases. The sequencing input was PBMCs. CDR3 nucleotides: TGTGCCAGCGGGAGGAGCACAGATACGCAGTATTTT. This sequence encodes CASGRSTDTQYF.